The clone carrying this T cell receptor (beta chain) has just one count. Per the germline V gene, CDR1 is SNHLY and CDR2 is FYNNEI. V shed 7 bases, J shed 2 bases, and the junction held 3 bases outside the gene matches. The CDR3 extends over 13 amino acids. The data belong to a study of control samples from healthy donors and cancer patients. Method: immunoSEQ multiplex PCR; TCRdb's copy keeps in-frame clones and lacks some. The sample lists more than 150,000 clones, nearly 95% occurring once. Material for sequencing was blood. The chain combines TRBV2 with TRBJ2-7; 9 bases are shared with TRBD1. The source is a man aged 50-59 years in good health. The CDR3 loop reads CASNRDRAYEQYF. The CDR3 DNA reads TGTGCCAGCAACCGGGACAGGGCCTACGAGCAGTACTTC.